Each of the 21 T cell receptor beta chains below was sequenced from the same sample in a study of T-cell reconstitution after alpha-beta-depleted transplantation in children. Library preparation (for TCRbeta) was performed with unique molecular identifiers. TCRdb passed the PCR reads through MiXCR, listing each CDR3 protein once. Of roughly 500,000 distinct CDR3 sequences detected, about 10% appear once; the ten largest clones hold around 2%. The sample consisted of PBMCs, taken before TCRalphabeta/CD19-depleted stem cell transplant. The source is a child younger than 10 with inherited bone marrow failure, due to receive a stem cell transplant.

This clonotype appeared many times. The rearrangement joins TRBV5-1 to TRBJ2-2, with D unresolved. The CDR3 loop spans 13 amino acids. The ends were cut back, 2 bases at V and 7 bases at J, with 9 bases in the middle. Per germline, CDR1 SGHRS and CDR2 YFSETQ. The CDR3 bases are TGCGCCAGCAGCTTAATCTGGGTCGGGGAGCTGTTTTTT. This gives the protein CASSLIWVGELFF.

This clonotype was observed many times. CDR3 DNA: TGTGCCAGCAGCCAAGAAGAAGGGAGGTTAGATACGCAGTATTTT. Translation: CASSQEEGRLDTQYF. The chain combines TRBV4-2 with TRBJ2-3; maybe TRBD2 (6 bases). Looked up from germline, CDR1 is LGHNA and CDR2 is YNFKEQ. V was pared by 0 bases and J by 5 bases, with 12 bases between. The CDR3 spans 15 residues.

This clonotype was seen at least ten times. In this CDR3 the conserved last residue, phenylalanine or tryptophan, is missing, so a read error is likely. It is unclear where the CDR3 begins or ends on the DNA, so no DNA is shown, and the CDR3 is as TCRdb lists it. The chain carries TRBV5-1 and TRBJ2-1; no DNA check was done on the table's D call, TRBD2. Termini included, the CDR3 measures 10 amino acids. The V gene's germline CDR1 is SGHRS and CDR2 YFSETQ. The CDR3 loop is CASSLDWSGL.

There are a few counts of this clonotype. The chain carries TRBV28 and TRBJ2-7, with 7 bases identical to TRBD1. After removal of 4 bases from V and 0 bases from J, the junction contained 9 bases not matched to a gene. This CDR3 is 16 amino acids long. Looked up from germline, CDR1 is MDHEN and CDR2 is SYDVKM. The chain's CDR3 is CASSSLTGTISYEQYF. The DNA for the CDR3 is TGTGCCAGCAGTTCCCTGACAGGGACCATCTCCTACGAGCAGTACTTC.

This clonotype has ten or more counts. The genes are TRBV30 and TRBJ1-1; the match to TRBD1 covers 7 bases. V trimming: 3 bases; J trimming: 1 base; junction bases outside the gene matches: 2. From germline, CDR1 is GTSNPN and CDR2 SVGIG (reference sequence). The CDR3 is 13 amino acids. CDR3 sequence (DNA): TGTGCCTGGAGCCGGACAGGGAACACTGAAGCTTTCTTT. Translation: CAWSRTGNTEAFF.

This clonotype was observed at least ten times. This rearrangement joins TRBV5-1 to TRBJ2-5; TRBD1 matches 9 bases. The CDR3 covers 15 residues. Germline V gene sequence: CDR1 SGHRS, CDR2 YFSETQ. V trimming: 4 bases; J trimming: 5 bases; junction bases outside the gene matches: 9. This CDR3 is CASSPNRGHGETQYF. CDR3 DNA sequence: TGCGCCAGCAGCCCAAACAGGGGGCATGGGGAGACCCAGTACTTC.

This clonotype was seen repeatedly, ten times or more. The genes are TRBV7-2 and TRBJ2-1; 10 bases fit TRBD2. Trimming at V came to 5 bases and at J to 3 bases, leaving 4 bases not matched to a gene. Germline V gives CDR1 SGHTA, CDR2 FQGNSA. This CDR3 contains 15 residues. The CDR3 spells CASSTLAGIYNEQFF. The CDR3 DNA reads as TGTGCCAGCAGCACACTAGCGGGAATCTACAATGAGCAGTTCTTC.

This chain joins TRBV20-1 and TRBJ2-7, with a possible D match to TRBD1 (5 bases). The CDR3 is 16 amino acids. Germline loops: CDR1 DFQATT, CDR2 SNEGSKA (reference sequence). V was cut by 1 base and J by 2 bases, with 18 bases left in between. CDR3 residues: CSARGDQGDLTYEQYF. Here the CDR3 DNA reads TGCAGTGCTAGAGGGGATCAGGGTGATCTAACCTACGAGCAGTACTTC.

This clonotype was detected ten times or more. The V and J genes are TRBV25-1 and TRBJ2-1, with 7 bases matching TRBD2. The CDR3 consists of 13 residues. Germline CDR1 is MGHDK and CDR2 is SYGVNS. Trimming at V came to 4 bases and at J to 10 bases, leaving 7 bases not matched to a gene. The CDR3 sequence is CASSVGLLREQFF. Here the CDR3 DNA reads TGTGCCAGCAGTGTGGGACTACTTAGGGAGCAGTTCTTC. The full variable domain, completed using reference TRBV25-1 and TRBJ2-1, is EADIYQTPRYLVIGTGKKITLECSQTMGHDKMYWYQQDPGMELHLIHYSYGVNSTEKGDLSSESTVSRIRTEHFPLTLESARPSHTSQYLCASSVGLLREQFFGPGTRLTVL.

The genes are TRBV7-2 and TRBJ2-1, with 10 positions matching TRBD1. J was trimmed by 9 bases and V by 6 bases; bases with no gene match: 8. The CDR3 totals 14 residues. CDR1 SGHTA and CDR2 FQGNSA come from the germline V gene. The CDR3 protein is CASSQDRGQGEQFF. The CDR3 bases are TGTGCCAGCAGTCAAGACAGGGGGCAAGGTGAGCAGTTCTTC.

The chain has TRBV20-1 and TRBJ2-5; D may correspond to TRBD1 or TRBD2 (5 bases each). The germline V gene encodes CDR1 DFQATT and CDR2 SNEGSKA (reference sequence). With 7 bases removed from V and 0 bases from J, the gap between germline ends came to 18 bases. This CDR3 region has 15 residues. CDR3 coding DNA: TGCAGTGTTTTCTTCGGGGCCTCGTACCAAGAGACCCAGTACTTC. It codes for CSVFFGASYQETQYF.

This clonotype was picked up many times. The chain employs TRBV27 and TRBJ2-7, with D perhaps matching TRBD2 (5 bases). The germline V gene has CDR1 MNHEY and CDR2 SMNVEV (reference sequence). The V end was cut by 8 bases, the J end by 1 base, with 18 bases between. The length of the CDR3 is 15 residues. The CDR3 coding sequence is TGTGCCAGCCCCAACAGCGGTACCCGGTCCTACGAGCAGTACTTC. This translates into CASPNSGTRSYEQYF.

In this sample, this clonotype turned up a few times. The CDR3 sequence: CASSISGNSHQPQHF. Written as DNA, the CDR3 is TGTGCCAGTAGTATCTCGGGAAATTCTCATCAGCCCCAGCATTTT. The rearrangement uses TRBV19 and TRBJ1-5; D gene ambiguous. The CDR3 is made up of 15 amino acids. Germline CDR1 reads LNHDA; CDR2 reads SQIVND (reference sequence). V was clipped by 3 bases and J by 5 bases, with 14 bases between them.

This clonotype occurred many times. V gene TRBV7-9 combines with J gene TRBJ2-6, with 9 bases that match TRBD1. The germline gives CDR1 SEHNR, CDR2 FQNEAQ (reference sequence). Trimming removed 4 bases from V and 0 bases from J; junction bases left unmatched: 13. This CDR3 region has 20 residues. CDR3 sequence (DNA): TGTGCCAGCAGCTCACTGCCGGGACAGGGCGACCCCTCTGGGGCCAACGTCCTGACTTTC. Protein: CASSSLPGQGDPSGANVLTF.

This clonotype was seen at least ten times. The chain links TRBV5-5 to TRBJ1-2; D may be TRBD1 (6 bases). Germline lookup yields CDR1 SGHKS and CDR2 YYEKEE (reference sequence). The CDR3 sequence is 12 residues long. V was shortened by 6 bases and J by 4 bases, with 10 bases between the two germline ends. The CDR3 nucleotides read TGTGCCAGCATCGGAGGGGGCTATGGCTACACCTTC. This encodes CASIGGGYGYTF.

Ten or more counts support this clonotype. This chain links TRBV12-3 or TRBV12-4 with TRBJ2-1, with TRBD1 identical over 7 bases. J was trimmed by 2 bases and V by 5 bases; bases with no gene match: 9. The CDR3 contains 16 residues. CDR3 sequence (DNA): TGTGCCAGCAGTCCGTCGACAGGGAGTCCCTACAATGAGCAGTTCTTC. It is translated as CASSPSTGSPYNEQFF.

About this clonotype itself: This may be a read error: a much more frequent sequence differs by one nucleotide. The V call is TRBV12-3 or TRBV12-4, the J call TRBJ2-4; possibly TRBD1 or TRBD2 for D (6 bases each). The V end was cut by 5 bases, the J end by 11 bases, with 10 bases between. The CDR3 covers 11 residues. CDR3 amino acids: CASSPGALQYF. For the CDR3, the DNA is TGTGCCAGCAGTCCGGGGGCCCTTCAGTACTTC.

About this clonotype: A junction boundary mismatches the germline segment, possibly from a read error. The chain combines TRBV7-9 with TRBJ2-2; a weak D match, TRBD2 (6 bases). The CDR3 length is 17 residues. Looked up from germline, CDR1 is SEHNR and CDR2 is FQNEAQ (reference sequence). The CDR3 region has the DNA TGTGTCAGCAGCTTAGCGGACTGGTGGAGGGACCCCGGGGAGCTGTTTTTT. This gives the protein CVSSLADWWRDPGELFF. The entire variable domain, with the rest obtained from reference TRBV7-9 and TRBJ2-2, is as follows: DTGVSQNPRHKITKRGQNVTFRCDPISEHNRLYWYRQTLGQGPEFLTYFQNEAQLEKSRLLSDRFSAERPKGSFSTLEIQRTEQGDSAMYLCVSSLADWWRDPGELFFGEGSRLTVL.

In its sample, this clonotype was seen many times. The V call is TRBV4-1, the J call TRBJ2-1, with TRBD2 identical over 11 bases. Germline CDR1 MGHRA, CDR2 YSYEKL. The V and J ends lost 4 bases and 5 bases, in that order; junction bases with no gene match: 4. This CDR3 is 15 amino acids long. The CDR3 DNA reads TGCGCCAGCAGCCGAACTAGCGGGAGCCACAATGAGCAGTTCTTC. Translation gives CASSRTSGSHNEQFF.

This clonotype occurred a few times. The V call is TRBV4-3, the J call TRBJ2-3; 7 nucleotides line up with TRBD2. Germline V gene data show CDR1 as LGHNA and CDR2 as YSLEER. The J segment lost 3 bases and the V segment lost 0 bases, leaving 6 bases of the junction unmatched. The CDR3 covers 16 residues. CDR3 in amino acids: CASSQEGAGVTDTQYF. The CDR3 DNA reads TGCGCCAGCAGCCAAGAAGGGGCGGGAGTTACAGATACGCAGTATTTT.

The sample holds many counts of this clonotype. The CDR3 protein is CSVGGRGDYGYTF. The CDR3 DNA sequence: TGCAGCGTTGGGGGGAGGGGGGACTATGGCTACACCTTC. The chain employs TRBV29-1 and TRBJ1-2; the D gene is possibly TRBD1 (6 bases). The ends were cut back, 4 bases at V and 3 bases at J, with 12 bases in the middle. This CDR3 region has 13 residues. Germline CDR1 and CDR2: SQVTM and ANQGSEA.